This TCR beta chain comes out of a study of blood T cell repertoires in COVID-19. In the original workflow: Reference gene primer amplification gave nucleated cell count estimates. Repertoires were generated with immunoSEQ multiplex PCR, while TCRdb's copy carries only in-frame clones and drops some. V and J calls and clone size are copied from that table; D and trimming were computed from the DNA. The sample consists of around 85,000 clones, around 89% of them appearing once. Germline trimming cut 0 bases from V and 7 bases from J; bases unmatched to any gene: 8. This CDR3 is built from 16 residues. Looked up from germline, CDR1 is SGHRS and CDR2 is YFSETQ.

The genes are TRBV5-1 and TRBJ2-2; 8 nucleotides line up with TRBD2. This receptor was obtained from a woman aged 80 or over with active or convalescent COVID-19. Sequencing was carried out using peripheral blood. CDR3 loop: CASSLVASGSGGELFF. In nucleotides, the CDR3 is TGCGCCAGCAGCTTGGTGGCTAGCGGGTCGGGCGGGGAGCTGTTTTTT.